This TCR beta chain was found in a study of T-cell reconstitution after alpha-beta-depleted transplantation in children. Molecular barcoding with unique molecular identifiers was used for the TCRbeta library. TCRdb re-called the PCR reads with MiXCR, one entry per CDR3 protein. The sample includes 450,000 to 600,000 distinct CDR3 sequences, approximately 12% of them seen just once. Deletions cut 0 bases from V and 0 bases from J, with 12 bases between. This CDR3 region has 17 residues. Germline V gives CDR1 SNHLY, CDR2 FYNNEI. This clonotype was recorded only once. Here the sequenced sample was PBMCs, mostly from graft donor cells, taken 360 days after TCRalphabeta/CD19-depleted stem cell transplant. The chain uses TRBV2 and TRBJ2-1, with D possibly being TRBD2 (5 bases). This clonotype originated in a male patient younger than 18 who had a stem cell transplant for acute myeloid leukemia, so the T cells may come from the graft donor. CDR3: CASSEALGSGSYNEQFF. The CDR3 DNA sequence: TGTGCCAGCAGTGAAGCTCTGGGGAGCGGCTCCTACAATGAGCAGTTCTTC. The full variable domain, completed using reference TRBV2 and TRBJ2-1, is EPEVTQTPSHQVTQMGQEVILRCVPISNHLYFYWYRQILGQKVEFLVSFYNNEISEKSEIFDDQFSVERPDGSNFTLKIRSTKLEDSAMYFCASSEALGSGSYNEQFFGPGTRLTVL.